The 22 T cell receptor beta chains below were found in one sample sequenced in a study of shared clonotypes between healthy human individuals. Produced via immunoSEQ multiplex PCR; TCRdb's table is partial and in-frame only. The table includes roughly 2.6 million clones, approximately 90% detected once. Input material: naive CD4+ T cells sorted from blood. Described subset: CD45RA+ positively selected. The receptor set was obtained from a man aged 18-30 years in good health.

The chain couples TRBV7-9 to TRBJ2-3; 10 bases line up with TRBD2. From germline, CDR1 is SEHNR and CDR2 FQNEAQ (reference sequence). The ends lost 5 bases at V and 2 bases at J; junction bases unmatched: 7. CDR3 length equals 16 residues. The DNA for the CDR3 is TGTGCCAGCAGCCGCAGGCTAGCGGGGGACACAGATACGCAGTATTTT. Translation: CASSRRLAGDTDTQYF.

Comments on this clone: The same CDR3 is also encoded by other DNA sequences in this sample. The chain couples TRBV10-3 to TRBJ2-7; D gene uncertain. V lost 0 bases to trimming and J lost 0 bases, with 9 bases between them. CDR1 is ENHRY and CDR2 is SYGVKD in the germline V gene. The CDR3 consists of 15 residues. The chain's CDR3 is CAISESEVSSYEQYF. The CDR3 nucleotides are TGTGCCATCAGTGAGTCAGAAGTTAGCTCCTACGAGCAGTACTTC.

The chain couples TRBV5-1 to TRBJ2-7; D might be TRBD1 (7 bases). The CDR3 covers 15 residues. Germline assignment: CDR1 SGHRS and CDR2 YFSETQ. V gave up 0 bases and J gave up 7 bases, with 17 bases separating them. The CDR3 loop is CASSLDGGGSKEQYF. Written as DNA, the CDR3 is TGCGCCAGCAGCTTGGATGGAGGGGGCTCTAAAGAGCAGTACTTC.

This chain links TRBV2 with TRBJ2-3; D might be TRBD2 (6 bases). CDR3 length equals 14 residues. The V gene's germline CDR1 is SNHLY and CDR2 FYNNEI. V lost 8 bases to trimming and J lost 6 bases, with 18 bases between them. The CDR3 protein is CASYGEVRVDTQYF. CDR3 coding DNA: TGTGCCAGCTATGGGGAGGTTCGCGTGGATACGCAGTATTTT.

J is TRBJ2-7 and V is TRBV23-1, with D maybe TRBD1 (6 bases). TRBV23-1 is an ORF, and what it does is uncertain. Trimming took 8 bases from V and 4 from J, leaving 21 bases between them. The CDR3 sequence is 15 residues long. CDR3 DNA sequence: TGCGCCAGCCCCCGGTGGGCAGGGGCGGGTTACGAGCAGTACTTC. It specifies CASPRWAGAGYEQYF.

This chain connects TRBV6-5 to TRBJ1-4; D possibly corresponds to TRBD1 (6 bases). The V end was cut by 2 bases, the J end by 11 bases, with 12 bases between. There are 13 residues in the CDR3. CDR1 is MNHEY, CDR2 SVGAGI, per germline. CDR3 in amino acids: CASSYQRQGKLFF. CDR3 DNA sequence: TGTGCCAGCAGTTACCAAAGGCAGGGGAAACTGTTTTTT.

The V and J genes are TRBV30 and TRBJ1-5; TRBD1 matches 7 bases. The CDR3 is made up of 13 amino acids. V shed 1 base and J 7 bases; nucleotides not matched to a gene: 4. The germline V gene has CDR1 GTSNPN and CDR2 SVGIG (reference sequence). The chain's CDR3 is CAWSGRGRQPQHF. In DNA, the CDR3 is TGTGCCTGGAGTGGAAGGGGGCGACAGCCCCAGCATTTT.

V gene TRBV19 combines with J gene TRBJ1-2; D possibly corresponds to TRBD1 (5 bases). CDR3 length: 17 residues. CDR1 is LNHDA, CDR2 SQIVND, per germline (reference sequence). Deletions cut 7 bases from V and 4 bases from J, with 25 bases between. CDR3 in DNA: TGTGCCAGTAACCCCCTGAGTGGGTGGGGCGCTGGCTATGGCTACACCTTC. It specifies CASNPLSGWGAGYGYTF. Using reference TRBV19 and TRBJ1-2 for the parts outside the CDR3, the full variable domain is DGGITQSPKYLFRKEGQNVTLSCEQNLNHDAMYWYRQDPGQGLRLIYYSQIVNDFQKGDIAEGYSVSREKKESFPLTVTSAQKNPTAFYLCASNPLSGWGAGYGYTFGSGTRLTVV.

Remarks on this clone: Other DNA variants within this sample encode the same CDR3. The chain has TRBV5-4 and TRBJ2-7; D gene ambiguous. There are 13 residues in the CDR3. Trimming stripped 1 base from V and 2 bases from J, with 7 bases between. Germline V gives CDR1 SGHNT, CDR2 YYREEE (reference sequence). The CDR3 DNA follows: TGTGCCAGCAGCTTGCCAGGAACCTACGAGCAGTACTTC. Translating it yields CASSLPGTYEQYF.

CDR3 sequence (DNA): TGTGCCAGCAGCTTAGAAACGGGACAAACCTACGAGCAGTACTTC. Amino acid sequence: CASSLETGQTYEQYF. The rearrangement links TRBV7-9 to TRBJ2-7, with D possibly TRBD1 on 6 matching bases. CDR1 and CDR2 (germline): SEHNR, FQNEAQ (reference sequence). V lost 1 base and J 2 bases, leaving 12 bases between the germline ends. The CDR3 sequence is 15 residues long.

The rearrangement joins TRBV4-1 to TRBJ1-3; D not certain. The V end was cut by 1 base, the J end by 0 bases, with 10 bases between. This CDR3 contains 16 residues. Germline V gene data show CDR1 as MGHRA and CDR2 as YSYEKL. The CDR3 nucleotides read TGCGCCAGCAGCCAAGTACAGTCCCTCTCTGGAAACACCATATATTTT. Translating gives CASSQVQSLSGNTIYF.

The rearrangement joins TRBV5-4 to TRBJ1-1; TRBD1 might be the D (5 bases). The V end was cut by 0 bases, the J end by 10 bases, with 16 bases between. Germline-derived CDR1 and CDR2 are SGHNT and YYREEE (reference sequence). The CDR3 is 14 residues long. The CDR3 loop reads CASSLAGRDKVAFF. CDR3 sequence (DNA): TGTGCCAGCAGCTTGGCGGGCAGGGATAAGGTAGCTTTCTTT.

The chain links TRBV19 to TRBJ1-5, with D tentatively TRBD1 (5 bases). V lost 5 bases and J lost 7, with 21 bases in between. CDR1 is LNHDA, CDR2 SQIVND, per germline (reference sequence). The CDR3 sequence is 16 residues long. CDR3 sequence: CASSQSATAPKQPQHF. In nucleotides, the CDR3 is TGTGCCAGTAGTCAATCAGCGACAGCCCCCAAACAGCCCCAGCATTTT.

J is TRBJ1-6 and V is TRBV10-1, with D tentatively TRBD1 (5 bases). The V end lost 3 bases, the J end lost 7 bases, and 7 bases lay between the germline ends. Germline-derived CDR1 and CDR2 are WNHNN and SYGVQD (reference sequence). The CDR3 runs to 13 residues. This CDR3 is CASSDGANSPLHF. In nucleotides, the CDR3 is TGCGCCAGCAGTGATGGGGCGAATTCACCCCTCCACTTT.

The chain recombines TRBV11-2 with TRBJ2-3, with a possible D match to TRBD1 (6 bases). Trimming removed 5 bases from V and 2 bases from J, with 20 bases in between. The germline CDR1 and CDR2 sequences are SGHAT and FQNNGV. This CDR3 comprises 17 residues. CDR3 sequence: CASSTRAGGQITDTQYF. In DNA, the CDR3 is TGTGCCAGCAGCACTCGTGCCGGAGGACAGATCACAGATACGCAGTATTTT.

The chain combines TRBV4-1 with TRBJ2-2; TRBD1 is a possible D gene (6 bases). Germline loops: CDR1 MGHRA, CDR2 YSYEKL. V dropped 7 bases and J dropped 5 bases, with 17 bases sitting between them. This CDR3 has 15 amino acids. CDR3 sequence: CASTPRGGWTGELFF. CDR3 bases: TGCGCCAGCACCCCTCGTGGGGGCTGGACCGGGGAGCTGTTTTTT.

Worth noting for this clone: The identical CDR3 is also encoded by other nucleotide sequences in the sample. The chain joins TRBV6-1 to TRBJ1-2, with D perhaps matching TRBD1 (5 bases). The V end lost 6 bases, the J end lost 2 bases, and 7 bases lay between the germline ends. The length of the CDR3 is 12 residues. The germline CDR1 and CDR2 sequences are MNHNS and SASEGT. Here the CDR3 reads CASRGVNYGYTF. CDR3 DNA sequence: TGTGCCAGCAGGGGGGTGAACTATGGCTACACCTTC.

The V gene is TRBV19, the J gene TRBJ2-1; 8 bases are shared with TRBD1. Germline CDR1 and CDR2: LNHDA and SQIVND (reference sequence). V dropped 5 bases and J dropped 10; count of bases not matched to a gene: 10. This CDR3 has 14 amino acids. The CDR3 protein is CASSVGQAPMEQFF. The CDR3 coding sequence is TGTGCCAGTAGTGTGGGACAGGCCCCCATGGAGCAGTTCTTC.

The gene calls are TRBV10-3 and TRBJ2-5; tentative D call: TRBD2 (6 bases). Trimming stripped 8 bases from V and 5 bases from J, with 15 bases between. Germline lookup yields CDR1 ENHRY and CDR2 SYGVKD. The CDR3 runs 13 residues. CDR3 amino acids: CAISQGLRETQYF. CDR3 DNA sequence: TGTGCCATCTCCCAGGGACTGCGGGAGACCCAGTACTTC.

The chain combines TRBV5-1 with TRBJ2-2, with 10 bases identical to TRBD1. The CDR3 runs to 16 residues. After removal of 4 bases from V and 1 base from J, the junction contained 4 bases not matched to a gene. Germline loops: CDR1 SGHRS, CDR2 YFSETQ. Here the CDR3 reads CASSPDRGQNTGELFF. The DNA of the CDR3 is TGCGCCAGCAGCCCAGACAGGGGGCAGAACACCGGGGAGCTGTTTTTT.

The chain combines TRBV5-1 with TRBJ2-1; no firm D call. Germline loops: CDR1 SGHRS, CDR2 YFSETQ. The CDR3 runs 14 residues. Trimming pared 0 bases from V and 2 bases from J, leaving 6 bases between. The CDR3 here is CASSLALTYNEQFF. Here the CDR3 DNA reads TGCGCCAGCAGCTTGGCCCTGACCTACAATGAGCAGTTCTTC.

V gene TRBV15 combines with J gene TRBJ2-3; 9 positions agree with TRBD1. J lost 4 bases, V lost 1 base, and 6 bases had no gene match. The CDR3 covers 16 residues. Looked up from germline, CDR1 is LNHNV and CDR2 is YYDKDF (reference sequence). The CDR3 sequence: CATSRVDRGVSDTQYF. Written as DNA, the CDR3 is TGTGCCACCAGCAGAGTCGACAGGGGGGTTTCAGATACGCAGTATTTT.